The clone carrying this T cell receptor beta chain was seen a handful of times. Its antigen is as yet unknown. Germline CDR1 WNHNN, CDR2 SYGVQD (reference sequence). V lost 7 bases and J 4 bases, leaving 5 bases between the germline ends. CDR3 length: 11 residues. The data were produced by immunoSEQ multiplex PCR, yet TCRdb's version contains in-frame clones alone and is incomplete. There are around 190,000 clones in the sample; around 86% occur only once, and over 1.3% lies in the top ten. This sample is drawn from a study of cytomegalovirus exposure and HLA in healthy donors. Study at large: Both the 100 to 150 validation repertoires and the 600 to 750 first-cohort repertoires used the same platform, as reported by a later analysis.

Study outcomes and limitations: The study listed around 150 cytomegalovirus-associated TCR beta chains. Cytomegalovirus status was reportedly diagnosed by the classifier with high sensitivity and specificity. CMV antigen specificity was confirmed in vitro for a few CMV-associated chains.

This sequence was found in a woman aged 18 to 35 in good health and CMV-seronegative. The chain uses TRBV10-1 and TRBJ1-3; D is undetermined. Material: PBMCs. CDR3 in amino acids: CASTQGNTIYF. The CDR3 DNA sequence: TGCGCCAGCACCCAGGGAAACACCATATATTTT.